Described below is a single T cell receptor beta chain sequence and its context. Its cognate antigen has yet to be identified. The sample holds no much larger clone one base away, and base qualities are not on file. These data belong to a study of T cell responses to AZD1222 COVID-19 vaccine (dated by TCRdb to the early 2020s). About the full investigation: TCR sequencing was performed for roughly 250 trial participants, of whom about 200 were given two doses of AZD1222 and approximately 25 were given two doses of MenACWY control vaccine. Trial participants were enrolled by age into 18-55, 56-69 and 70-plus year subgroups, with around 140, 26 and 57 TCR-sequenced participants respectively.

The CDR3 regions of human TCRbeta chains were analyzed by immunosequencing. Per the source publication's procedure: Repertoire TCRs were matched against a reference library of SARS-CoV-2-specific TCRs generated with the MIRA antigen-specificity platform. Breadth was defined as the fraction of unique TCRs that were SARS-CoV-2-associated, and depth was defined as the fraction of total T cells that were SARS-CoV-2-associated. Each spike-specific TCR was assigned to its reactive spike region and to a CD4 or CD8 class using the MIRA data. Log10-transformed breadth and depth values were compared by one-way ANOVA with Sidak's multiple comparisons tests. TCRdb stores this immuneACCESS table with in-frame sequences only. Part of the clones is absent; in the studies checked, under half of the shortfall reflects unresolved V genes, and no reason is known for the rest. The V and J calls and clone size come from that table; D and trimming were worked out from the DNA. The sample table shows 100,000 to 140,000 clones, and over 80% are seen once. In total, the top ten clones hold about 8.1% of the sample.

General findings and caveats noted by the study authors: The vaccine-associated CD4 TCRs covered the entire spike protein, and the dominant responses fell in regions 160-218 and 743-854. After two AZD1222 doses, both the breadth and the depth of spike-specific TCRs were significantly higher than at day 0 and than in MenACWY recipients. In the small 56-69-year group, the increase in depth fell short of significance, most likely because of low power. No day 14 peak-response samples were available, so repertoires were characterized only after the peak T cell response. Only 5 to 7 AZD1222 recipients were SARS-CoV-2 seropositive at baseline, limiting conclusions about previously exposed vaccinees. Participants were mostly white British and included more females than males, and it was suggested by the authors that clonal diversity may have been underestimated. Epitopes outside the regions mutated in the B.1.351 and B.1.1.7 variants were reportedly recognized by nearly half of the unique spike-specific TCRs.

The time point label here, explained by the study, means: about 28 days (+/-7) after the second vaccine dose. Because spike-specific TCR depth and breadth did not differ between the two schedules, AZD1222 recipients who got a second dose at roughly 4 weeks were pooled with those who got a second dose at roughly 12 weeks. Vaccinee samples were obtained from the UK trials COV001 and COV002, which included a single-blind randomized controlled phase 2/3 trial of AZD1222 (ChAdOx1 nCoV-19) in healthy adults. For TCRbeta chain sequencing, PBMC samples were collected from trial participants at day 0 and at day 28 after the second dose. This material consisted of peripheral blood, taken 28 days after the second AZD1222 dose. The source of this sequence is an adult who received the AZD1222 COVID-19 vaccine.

The CDR3 sequence is CASSLDRASNTGELFF. In nucleotides, the sequence is TGTGCCAGCAGCTTAGACAGGGCTTCGAACACCGGGGAGCTGTTTTTT. The chain couples TRBV5-6 to TRBJ2-2, and 7 junction bases match TRBD1. The germline V gene yields SGHDT for CDR1 and YYEEEE for CDR2. Unmatched junction bases come to 4, with V trimmed by 2 bases and J by 0 bases. Including the terminal cysteine and phenylalanine, the CDR3 comprises 16 residues. Only CDR3 DNA is held: 48 bases, read in frame from base 1. Full variable domain (CDR3 extended with the reference TRBV5-6 and TRBJ2-2 proteins): DAGVTQSPTHLIKTRGQQVTLRCSPKSGHDTVSWYQQALGQGPQFIFQYYEEEERQRGNFPDRFSGHQFPNYSSELNVNALLLGDSALYLCASSLDRASNTGELFFGEGSRLTVL.